The present T cell receptor (beta chain) was sequenced within a study of blood T cell repertoires in COVID-19 (TCRdb year 2020). Study-wide context: Samples covering the acute and convalescent phases of COVID-19 were provided by collaborators in the United States, Italy and Spain. The prospective study material was composed of cDNA or gDNA derived from T cells, B-cell-depleted T cells, or PBMCs. Deeply sampled blood TCRbeta repertoires from subjects exposed to, actively infected with, or recovered from COVID-19 were included in the dataset. The repertoires were made available in a free public database intended to serve as a resource for research on the immune response to SARS-CoV-2. The samples were drawn from the first 160 participants of the ongoing ImmuneRACE study and from about 1,200 subjects provided by 6 global collaborators. The sample metadata nearly always contained a de-identified subject ID, COVID-19 status, age in years and sex. Where available, HLA class I and class II types were taken from metadata supplied by the sample provider and were not determined by assay-based typing. Summary of the overall study and its limitations: The quantity of clinical and demographic metadata differed by source and by participant and was supplied without curation.

This clone has only one observation. The specificity of this receptor is unknown. Per-nucleotide qualities are absent, and no much larger clonotype sits a single base away. TCRbeta CDR3 regions were amplified from genomic DNA using the immunoSEQ Assay, a bias-controlled multiplex PCR. Under the source paper's analysis protocol: The number of nucleated cells in each sample was estimated from the amplification of reference gene primers within the assay. To quantify the absolute abundance of each unique TCRbeta CDR3 rearrangement, sequence reads were collapsed and filtered. For each sample, productive Simpson clonality was calculated by taking the square root of Simpson's diversity index across productive rearrangements. Sourced from immuneACCESS, this table was stored by TCRdb with only in-frame sequences that have V and J called. A share of the clones is absent; for the studies checked, an unresolved V gene accounts for under half, and the remainder has no known explanation. V, J and clone size are those of that table, while D and trimming were read from the DNA. Present in this sample are around 60,000 clones, around 67% of which were seen just once. The ten top clones hold less than 20% of the sample.

The CDR3 measures 20 amino acids from cysteine to phenylalanine. Here the CDR3 DNA is all that survives: 60 bases in frame from base 1. As encoded in the germline V gene (reference sequence), CDR1 is MNHEY while CDR2 is SMNVEV. Trimming at the junction amounts to 5 bases on V and 4 bases on J, and the germline ends lie 30 bases apart. Whole blood was collected in K2EDTA tubes by collaborating institutions according to the institutions' own protocols. For TCRbeta analysis, collaborators shipped samples in one of three forms: frozen whole blood, isolated PBMCs, or DNA extracted from either of those sample types.

The chain is assembled from TRBV27 and TRBJ1-3, with a tentative D gene TRBD1 over 6 matching bases. The sequenced sample consisted of peripheral blood. The clonotype was recovered from a woman in her forties or fifties with active or convalescent COVID-19. The CDR3 region: CASSPPDRFWSSKGGNTIYF. The nucleotide sequence reads as follows: TGTGCCAGCAGTCCGCCTGACAGGTTTTGGTCCTCTAAGGGGGGAAACACCATATATTTT.